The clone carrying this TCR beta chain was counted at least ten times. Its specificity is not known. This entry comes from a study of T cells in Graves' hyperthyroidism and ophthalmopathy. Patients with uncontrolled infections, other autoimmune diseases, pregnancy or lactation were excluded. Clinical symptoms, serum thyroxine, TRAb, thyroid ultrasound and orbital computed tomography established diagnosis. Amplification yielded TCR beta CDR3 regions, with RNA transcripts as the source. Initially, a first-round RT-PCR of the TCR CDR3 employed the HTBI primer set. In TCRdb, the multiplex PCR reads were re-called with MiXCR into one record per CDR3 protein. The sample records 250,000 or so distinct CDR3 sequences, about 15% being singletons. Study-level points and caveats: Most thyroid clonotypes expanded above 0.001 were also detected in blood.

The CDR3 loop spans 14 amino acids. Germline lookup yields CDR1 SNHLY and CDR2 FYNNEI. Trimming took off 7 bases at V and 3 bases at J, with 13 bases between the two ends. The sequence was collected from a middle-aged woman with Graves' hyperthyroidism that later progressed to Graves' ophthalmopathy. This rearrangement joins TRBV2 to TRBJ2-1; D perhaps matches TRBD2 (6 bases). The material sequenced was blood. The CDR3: CASMRGVHYNEQFF. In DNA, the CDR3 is TGTGCCAGCATGCGGGGCGTACACTACAATGAGCAGTTCTTC.